This T cell receptor (beta chain) derives from a study of blood T cell repertoires in COVID-19. This clone showed up just a few times. The data were produced by immunoSEQ multiplex PCR, yet TCRdb's version contains in-frame clones alone and is incomplete. The table lists hundreds of thousands of clones, roughly 88% of them singletons. The junction had 8 bases not matched to a gene; V was cut back by 0 bases and J by 8 bases. CDR1 SGDLS and CDR2 YYNGEE come from the germline V gene. The CDR3 contains 15 residues. Material for sequencing was peripheral blood. The sequence was obtained from a woman in her twenties or thirties with active or convalescent COVID-19. The V call is TRBV9, the J call TRBJ1-2; 9 bases agree with TRBD1. For the CDR3, the DNA is TGTGCCAGCAGCGTAGACGGGACAGGGTTTGACGGCTACACCTTC. It is translated as CASSVDGTGFDGYTF.